The clone carrying this TCR beta chain was counted ten times or more. The antigen is undetermined. This sample was included in a study of T cells in Graves' hyperthyroidism and ophthalmopathy. Across the study: The authors collected peripheral blood at initial diagnosis, before any treatment. Study conclusions and caveats: Clonotypes that were expanded in thyroid above 0.001 mostly appeared in blood too.

The CDR3 has 12 residues. Germline CDR1 reads MNHNS; CDR2 reads SASEGT. The J segment lost 7 bases and the V segment lost 11 bases, leaving 8 bases of the junction unmatched. Hyperthyroidism, newly diagnosed and lasting under 2 months, affected patients aged 18 to 65. The blood sample dates from first hyperthyroidism diagnosis, preceding any ophthalmopathy symptoms. From RNA transcripts, TCR beta CDR3 regions were amplified. Researchers ran a first-round RT-PCR on the TCR CDR3 using the HTBI primer set. Using its own MiXCR run on the multiplex PCR reads, TCRdb lists one record per CDR3 protein. The sample lists around 260,000 distinct CDR3 sequences; about 25% were seen once.

This sequence joins TRBV6-1 and TRBJ2-7; 10 nucleotides agree with TRBD1. This TCR was sampled from a man aged 35-49 years with Graves' hyperthyroidism that later progressed to Graves' ophthalmopathy. Sequencing was performed on blood. The chain's CDR3 is CAAGQGLGEQYF. CDR3 nucleotides: TGTGCCGCGGGACAGGGGTTGGGGGAGCAGTACTTC.